Following are 10 T cell receptor beta chains from one sample sequenced in a study of cytomegalovirus exposure and HLA in healthy donors. The primer mix had 60 Vbeta and 13 Jbeta primers. Here immunoSEQ multiplex PCR was the method, and the copy in TCRdb shows in-frame clones only, minus some. The data contain about 140,000 clones, roughly 80% of them singletons. The sample comprised PBMCs. Receptor source: a female donor in good health and CMV-seronegative.

This chain joins TRBV5-1 and TRBJ2-1; the match to TRBD2 covers 9 bases. Germline loops: CDR1 SGHRS, CDR2 YFSETQ. Trimming removed 4 bases from V and 2 bases from J; junction bases left unmatched: 10. The length of the CDR3 is 17 residues. CDR3 sequence reads: CASSHNRREGPYNEQFF. In DNA, the CDR3 is TGCGCCAGCAGCCACAACCGGCGGGAGGGACCCTACAATGAGCAGTTCTTC.

The rearrangement uses TRBV21-1 and TRBJ1-2. TRBV21-1 is annotated as a pseudogene. The CDR3 contains 17 residues. The CDR3 region has the DNA TGTGCCAGCAGCGCAAAGGCAGCGGTGGATATCGACTATGGCTACACCTTC. As protein: CASSAKAAVDIDYGYTF.

The chain is built from TRBV29-1 and TRBJ1-1; D is unclear. V lost 7 bases and J 3 bases, leaving 18 bases between the germline ends. CDR1 is SQVTM, CDR2 ANQGSEA, per germline. The CDR3 is 14 residues long. CDR3 in DNA: TGCAGCGCCAGACCCCTAAGCGTGGACACTGAAGCTTTCTTT. It translates to CSARPLSVDTEAFF.

The V call is TRBV7-2, the J call TRBJ1-1; 7 bases fit TRBD1. Germline loops: CDR1 SGHTA, CDR2 FQGNSA. J gave up 6 bases and V 4 bases, and 11 bases lay outside the gene matches. This CDR3 contains 15 residues. Here the CDR3 reads CASSSYTEDRSEAFF. The CDR3 bases are TGTGCCAGCAGCTCCTACACTGAGGACAGGTCTGAAGCTTTCTTT.

At least ten counts were recorded for this clone. The CDR3 sequence is CASSWGGGENIQYF. The CDR3 nucleotides read TGCGCCAGCAGCTGGGGCGGGGGGGAAAACATTCAGTACTTC. The chain couples TRBV5-1 to TRBJ2-4; 9 nucleotides agree with TRBD2. The germline V gene encodes CDR1 SGHRS and CDR2 YFSETQ. With 3 bases clipped from V and 5 bases from J, the junction kept 3 bases outside the gene matches. The CDR3 is made up of 14 amino acids.

This chain uses TRBV27 with TRBJ2-5; possible D gene TRBD1, 6 bases. From germline, CDR1 is MNHEY and CDR2 SMNVEV (reference sequence). V shed 5 bases and J shed 4 bases, with 11 bases lying between them. The CDR3 length is 13 residues. The CDR3 here is CASSRTVGETQYF. In DNA, the CDR3 is TGTGCCAGCAGTAGGACAGTAGGAGAGACCCAGTACTTC.

This clone has just a few counts. The chain recombines TRBV28 with TRBJ1-5; 9 bases line up with TRBD1. Per germline, CDR1 MDHEN and CDR2 SYDVKM. Losses at the gene ends were 2 bases for V and 3 bases for J; bases not matched to a gene: 8. This CDR3 is built from 17 residues. DNA for the CDR3: TGTGCCAGCAGTTTAGGGCCGGACAGGGGTCCCAATCAGCCCCAGCATTTT. It translates to CASSLGPDRGPNQPQHF. Full variable domain (rest looked up from reference TRBV28 and TRBJ1-5): DVKVTQSSRYLVKRTGEKVFLECVQDMDHENMFWYRQDPGLGLRLIYFSYDVKMKEKGDIPEGYSVSREKKERFSLILESASTNQTSMYLCASSLGPDRGPNQPQHFGDGTRLSIL.

This chain joins TRBV7-2 and TRBJ1-1; tentative D call: TRBD1 (5 bases). The germline gives CDR1 SGHTA, CDR2 FQGNSA. The CDR3 consists of 18 residues. Trimming stripped 5 bases from V and 2 bases from J, with 24 bases between. The CDR3 reads CASSPLRGVSTFNTEAFF. The CDR3 coding sequence is TGTGCCAGCAGCCCACTACGGGGGGTTAGTACATTCAACACTGAAGCTTTCTTT.

The chain carries TRBV11-3 and TRBJ1-3, with 8 bases lining up with TRBD1. This CDR3 is built from 17 residues. J was trimmed by 2 bases and V by 4 bases; bases with no gene match: 10. Germline V gives CDR1 SGHNT, CDR2 YENEEA. CDR3 region: CASSSRTGRTAGNTIYF. The CDR3 DNA reads TGTGCCAGCAGCTCCCGGACAGGGAGAACCGCTGGAAACACCATATATTTT.

This rearrangement joins TRBV7-2 to TRBJ2-5; possibly TRBD2 for D (5 bases). The germline CDR1 and CDR2 sequences are SGHTA and FQGNSA. The V gene lost 6 bases and the J gene lost 5 bases, with 10 bases spanning the gap. This CDR3 region has 12 residues. This CDR3 is CASSFSEETQYF. CDR3 bases: TGTGCCAGCAGTTTTAGCGAGGAGACCCAGTACTTC.